The 28 T cell receptor beta chains below come from one sample, sequenced in a study of PD-1 blockade in classical Hodgkin lymphoma. Profiled with immunoSEQ multiplex PCR; TCRdb holds only in-frame clones, not every one. The sample carries approximately 25,000 clones, roughly 79% recorded once. Each patient's relapse followed autologous stem cell transplantation, and brentuximab vedotin exposure varied. The sequences come from peripheral blood mononuclear cells (PBMCs), collected before the second cycle of nivolumab. The source of these receptors is a human donor with classical Hodgkin lymphoma.

The sample holds one count of this clone. The V and J genes are TRBV28 and TRBJ2-5; the match to TRBD1 covers 7 bases. The CDR3 has 16 residues. In germline, CDR1 is MDHEN, CDR2 SYDVKM. V lost 4 bases, J lost 5 bases, and 13 bases stayed unmatched. The CDR3 DNA sequence: TGTGCCAGCAGTTGGAAGGGGGCGAGGAAGGCGGAGACCCAGTACTTC. Amino acid sequence: CASSWKGARKAETQYF.

The J gene is TRBJ1-3, the V gene TRBV5-4; 7 nucleotides line up with TRBD1. Germline V CDR1 and CDR2: SGHNT, YYREEE (reference sequence). This CDR3 region has 14 residues. J gave up 8 bases and V 5 bases, and 10 bases lay outside the gene matches. The DNA of the CDR3 is TGTGCCAGCAGTATGCCAGACAGGGAGGACACCATATATTTT. Its translation is CASSMPDREDTIYF.

This sequence joins TRBV4-1 and TRBJ1-2, with 7 nucleotides matching TRBD1. This CDR3 has 16 amino acids. V gave up 6 bases and J gave up 2 bases; unmatched junction bases: 12. Germline CDR1 is MGHRA and CDR2 is YSYEKL. The CDR3 region is CASSPHPGQKNYGYTF. The CDR3 DNA reads as TGCGCCAGCAGTCCCCACCCGGGACAGAAAAACTATGGCTACACCTTC.

The chain joins TRBV12-5 to TRBJ2-2; D remains unclear. Germline V gene data show CDR1 as LGHNT and CDR2 as FRNRAP. Trimming pared 8 bases from V and 5 bases from J, leaving 9 bases between. The CDR3 is 12 residues long. The CDR3 region is CASKAPTGELFF. CDR3 coding DNA: TGTGCTAGTAAGGCCCCGACCGGGGAGCTGTTTTTT.

The chain employs TRBV6-4 and TRBJ1-5; no firm D call. Deletions cut 8 bases from V and 2 bases from J, with 13 bases between. This CDR3 is 14 amino acids long. Germline loops: CDR1 MRHNA, CDR2 SNTAGT. In DNA form, the CDR3 reads TGTGCCAGCGCTCGGGAGGGCGGCAATCAGCCCCAGCATTTT. Translating it yields CASAREGGNQPQHF.

The V call is TRBV27, the J call TRBJ2-1, with 12 bases matching TRBD2. This CDR3 has 15 residues. Trimming at V came to 5 bases and at J to 6 bases, leaving 5 bases not matched to a gene. The V gene's germline CDR1 is MNHEY and CDR2 SMNVEV (reference sequence). The CDR3 sequence: CASSARTSGVNEQFF. The CDR3 DNA follows: TGTGCCAGCAGTGCCCGGACTAGCGGGGTCAATGAGCAGTTCTTC.

The chain carries TRBV6-5 and TRBJ2-3; 14 nucleotides line up with TRBD2. CDR1 and CDR2 (germline): MNHEY, SVGAGI. This CDR3 is 14 amino acids long. Trimming cost V 8 bases and J 5 bases; bases outside gene matches: 3. The CDR3 reads CASGTSGGGDTQYF. In nucleotides, the CDR3 is TGTGCCAGCGGGACTAGCGGGGGTGGAGATACGCAGTATTTT.

The chain carries TRBV28 and TRBJ1-5, with TRBD1 matching over 9 bases. V was pared by 6 bases and J by 4 bases, with 4 bases of the junction left unmatched. In germline, CDR1 is MDHEN, CDR2 SYDVKM. This CDR3 has 14 residues. The CDR3 reads CASSTGQGNQPQHF. The CDR3 bases are TGTGCCAGCAGCACGGGACAGGGTAATCAGCCCCAGCATTTT. Combining the CDR3 with reference TRBV28 and TRBJ1-5 gives the whole variable domain DVKVTQSSRYLVKRTGEKVFLECVQDMDHENMFWYRQDPGLGLRLIYFSYDVKMKEKGDIPEGYSVSREKKERFSLILESASTNQTSMYLCASSTGQGNQPQHFGDGTRLSIL.

In its sample, this clone was seen a few times. V usage is TRBV15 and J usage is TRBJ1-2; unclear D gene. The germline V gene has CDR1 LNHNV and CDR2 YYDKDF (reference sequence). Trimming cost V 3 bases and J 8 bases, with 7 bases left between them. This CDR3 is built from 11 residues. Here the CDR3 reads CATSRGRGYTF. In DNA, the CDR3 is TGTGCCACCAGCAGGGGCCGGGGCTACACCTTC.

The chain combines TRBV10-1 with TRBJ1-6; weak D call: TRBD1 (5 bases). The CDR3 sequence is 20 residues long. V lost 7 bases and J 2 bases, leaving 27 bases between the germline ends. CDR1 and CDR2 (germline): WNHNN, SYGVQD (reference sequence). As DNA, the CDR3 is TGCGCCAGCACTCTATACCGGGACCCGGTATTGAGTACCTATAATTCACCCCTCCACTTT. It is translated as CASTLYRDPVLSTYNSPLHF.

The chain links TRBV5-1 to TRBJ2-5; TRBD2 aligns across 8 bases. With 0 bases clipped from V and 1 base from J, the junction kept 2 bases outside the gene matches. From germline, CDR1 is SGHRS and CDR2 YFSETQ. The CDR3 loop spans 15 amino acids. CDR3 sequence (DNA): TGCGCCAGCAGCTTGGTCGGGACTAGCCAAGAGACCCAGTACTTC. Translated: CASSLVGTSQETQYF.

The V call is TRBV27, the J call TRBJ2-5; 9 nucleotides agree with TRBD1. Germline CDR1 is MNHEY and CDR2 is SMNVEV (reference sequence). Trimming took 4 bases from V and 4 from J; bases not matched to a gene: 10. The CDR3 runs to 16 residues. For the CDR3, the DNA is TGTGCCAGCAGTTCAACGCCGGGACAGGGAAGAGAGACCCAGTACTTC. Translation gives CASSSTPGQGRETQYF.

This chain links TRBV2 with TRBJ2-1; 7 nucleotides agree with TRBD2. V gave up 6 bases and J gave up 7 bases; unmatched junction bases: 6. This CDR3 region has 13 residues. Germline lookup yields CDR1 SNHLY and CDR2 FYNNEI. In nucleotides, the CDR3 is TGTGCCAGCAGCCAGCGGGGTGGGAATGAGCAGTTCTTC. Its protein is CASSQRGGNEQFF.

The chain combines TRBV4-2 with TRBJ2-1; D is unresolved. Germline CDR1 is LGHNA and CDR2 is YNFKEQ. Trimming took off 0 bases at V and 6 bases at J, with 12 bases between the two ends. The CDR3 has 15 residues. This CDR3 is CASSQDVLPSNEQFF. The CDR3 nucleotides are TGTGCCAGCAGCCAAGATGTACTCCCAAGCAATGAGCAGTTCTTC.

The chain combines TRBV7-2 with TRBJ2-5; 7 bases are shared with TRBD2. With 0 bases clipped from V and 5 bases from J, the junction kept 12 bases outside the gene matches. Germline V gene sequence: CDR1 SGHTA, CDR2 FQGNSA. CDR3 length: 17 amino acids. The CDR3 loop is CASSLARVSGRAETQYF. The CDR3 DNA sequence: TGTGCCAGCAGCTTAGCGCGGGTTAGCGGGCGGGCGGAGACCCAGTACTTC.

This CDR3 is CASSFYGQGADTEAFF. Written as DNA, the CDR3 is TGTGCCAGCAGCTTTTATGGACAGGGGGCGGATACTGAAGCTTTCTTT. The V call is TRBV5-6, the J call TRBJ1-1, with 11 bases identical to TRBD1. V shed 2 bases, J shed 5 bases, and the junction held 8 bases outside the gene matches. The CDR3 runs to 16 residues. Germline CDR1 reads SGHDT; CDR2 reads YYEEEE.

The chain carries TRBV29-1 and TRBJ1-2, with D unclear. V lost 4 bases to trimming and J lost 2 bases, with 14 bases between them. The CDR3 loop spans 14 amino acids. CDR1 SQVTM and CDR2 ANQGSEA come from the germline V gene. CDR3 sequence: CSVGPGSANYGYTF. The CDR3 DNA reads as TGCAGCGTTGGGCCCGGCAGTGCCAACTATGGCTACACCTTC.

Here the CDR3 reads CASSVLDTNTGELFF. Written as DNA, the CDR3 is TGTGCCAGCAGCGTATTGGACACCAACACCGGGGAGCTGTTTTTT. The chain uses TRBV9 and TRBJ2-2; TRBD1 is a possible D gene (5 bases). CDR1 and CDR2 (germline): SGDLS, YYNGEE. This CDR3 has 15 residues. V was shortened by 1 base and J by 2 bases, with 9 bases between the two germline ends.

This chain joins TRBV5-4 and TRBJ2-1, with D hard to call. The CDR3 has 14 amino acids. Trimming pared 2 bases from V and 2 bases from J, leaving 8 bases between. Germline V gene data show CDR1 as SGHNT and CDR2 as YYREEE (reference sequence). In nucleotides, the CDR3 is TGTGCCAGCAGCTTACAGACGGCCTACAATGAGCAGTTCTTC. This translates into CASSLQTAYNEQFF.

The gene calls are TRBV6-1 and TRBJ1-3; 7 positions match TRBD1. The J segment lost 4 bases and the V segment lost 2 bases, leaving 8 bases of the junction unmatched. This CDR3 is 16 amino acids long. Germline loops: CDR1 MNHNS, CDR2 SASEGT. The CDR3 is CASSEQGVFSGNTIYF. CDR3 coding DNA: TGTGCCAGCAGTGAACAGGGGGTCTTTTCCGGAAACACCATATATTTT.

The CDR3 here is CASSHRLVGYEQYF. The CDR3 nucleotides are TGTGCCAGCAGCCATAGACTAGTCGGGTACGAGCAGTACTTC. V is TRBV7-2 and J is TRBJ2-7, with a weak D call TRBD2 (6 bases). Germline CDR1 SGHTA, CDR2 FQGNSA. Trimming removed 5 bases from V and 4 bases from J, with 15 bases in between. CDR3 length equals 14 residues.

This clone turned up a few times. The chain's CDR3 is CASSVAWGEGETQYF. The CDR3 DNA reads TGTGCCAGCAGCGTAGCTTGGGGGGAGGGGGAGACCCAGTACTTC. V and J are TRBV9 and TRBJ2-5, with 7 bases matching TRBD2. In germline, CDR1 is SGDLS, CDR2 YYNGEE. The CDR3 has 15 residues. V was clipped by 0 bases and J by 5 bases; unmatched bases: 7.

The V gene is TRBV10-2, the J gene TRBJ1-5, with D possibly TRBD1 on 6 matching bases. This CDR3 has 14 residues. The V end was cut by 0 bases, the J end by 5 bases, with 8 bases between. Germline CDR1 WSHSY, CDR2 SAAADI. CDR3 sequence: CASSESTGYQPQHF. The CDR3 nucleotides are TGCGCCAGCAGTGAGTCGACAGGATATCAGCCCCAGCATTTT.

The CDR3 protein is CASREGDSNYGYTF. CDR3 nucleotide sequence: TGTGCCAGCAGGGAGGGAGACAGTAACTATGGCTACACCTTC. The chain combines TRBV6-5 with TRBJ1-2, with D perhaps TRBD1 (5 bases). V was clipped by 6 bases and J by 1 base, with 12 bases between them. CDR3 length: 14 residues. Germline-derived CDR1 and CDR2 are MNHEY and SVGAGI.

The rearrangement links TRBV18 to TRBJ2-3, with D possibly TRBD1 on 6 matching bases. The CDR3 has 15 amino acids. Germline V lookup: CDR1 KGHSH, CDR2 LQKENI. V was cut by 0 bases and J by 2 bases, with 9 bases left in between. CDR3 nucleotide sequence: TGTGCCAGCTCACCACCCCAGGGGCTCACAGATACGCAGTATTTT. It encodes CASSPPQGLTDTQYF.

The chain links TRBV10-3 to TRBJ1-1, with unresolved D. V was pared by 8 bases and J by 9 bases, with 10 bases between. From germline, CDR1 is ENHRY and CDR2 SYGVKD. CDR3 length equals 10 residues. The CDR3 loop is CAIGSDQAFF. The CDR3 nucleotides read TGTGCCATCGGAAGTGATCAAGCTTTCTTT.

This chain links TRBV5-4 with TRBJ1-2; D not resolved. Germline CDR1 and CDR2: SGHNT and YYREEE (reference sequence). V lost 2 bases and J 5 bases, leaving 7 bases between the germline ends. CDR3 length equals 12 residues. The CDR3, as DNA: TGTGCCAGCAGCTTCCCTGAATATGGCTACACCTTC. Encoded protein: CASSFPEYGYTF.

The V gene is TRBV25-1, the J gene TRBJ2-5; D may be TRBD1 or TRBD2 (5 bases each). V gave up 10 bases and J gave up 1 base, with 19 bases separating them. The CDR3 covers 15 residues. CDR1 is MGHDK, CDR2 SYGVNS, per germline. This chain's CDR3 is CANHSASGTQETQYF. In DNA form, the CDR3 reads TGTGCCAACCACTCAGCGAGTGGGACCCAAGAGACCCAGTACTTC.